This TCR beta chain was captured by sequencing in a study of T cell responses to AZD1222 COVID-19 vaccine. Overall study results and limits: Baseline serostatus was positive in only a handful of AZD1222 recipients. Only after the peak T cell response were repertoires sampled. Donors were mostly white British, more females; clonal diversity possibly underestimated.

Here immunoSEQ multiplex PCR was the method, and the copy in TCRdb shows in-frame clones only, minus some. The sample carries around 150,000 clones, 80% to 95% recorded once. J gave up 4 bases and V 7 bases, and 13 bases lay outside the gene matches. Germline-derived CDR1 and CDR2 are KGHDR and SFDVKD. The CDR3 length is 16 residues. Concerning this clone: What it binds is unknown.

V usage is TRBV24-1 and J usage is TRBJ2-3, with TRBD1 identical over 7 bases. The source of this sequence is an adult in good health. Sequencing used peripheral blood, obtained on day 0 of AZD1222 vaccination. The CDR3 is CATSDTQGQPPDTQYF. The CDR3 bases are TGTGCCACCAGCGACACCCAGGGACAGCCCCCAGATACGCAGTATTTT.